Following are 2 T cell receptor beta chains from one sample sequenced in a study of T cells expressing NK-cell markers. TCRdb re-analyzed the 5' RACE reads; it lists each CDR3 protein once, without DNA. The sample's table shows around 260,000 distinct CDR3 sequences. The sample taken for sequencing was blood T cells: a sorted CD56 or NKG2C T cell subset, CD4+ or CD8+ T cells, or bulk PBMC T cells (not recorded which). The receptors were gathered from a woman between 18 and 69 years old in good health.

This chain joins TRBV5-1 and TRBJ2-2. Per the germline V gene, CDR1 is SGHRS and CDR2 is YFSETQ. This CDR3 is built from 14 residues. The CDR3 here is CASSGTTNTGELFF.

This chain joins TRBV6-5 and TRBJ1-1. The CDR3 covers 15 residues. Germline assignment: CDR1 MNHEY and CDR2 SVGAGI. CDR3 loop: CASSYSRQGNTEAFF.